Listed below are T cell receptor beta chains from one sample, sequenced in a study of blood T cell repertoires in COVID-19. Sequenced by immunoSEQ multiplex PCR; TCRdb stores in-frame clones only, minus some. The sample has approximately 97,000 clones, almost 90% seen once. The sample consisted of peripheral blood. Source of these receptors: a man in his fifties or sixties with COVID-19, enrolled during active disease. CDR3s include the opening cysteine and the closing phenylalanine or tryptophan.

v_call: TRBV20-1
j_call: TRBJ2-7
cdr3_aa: CSARGQPPYNRFREQYF

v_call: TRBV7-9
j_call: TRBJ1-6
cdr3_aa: CASSFITASPLHF

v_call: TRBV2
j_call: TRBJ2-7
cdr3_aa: CASSERDRFSYEQYF

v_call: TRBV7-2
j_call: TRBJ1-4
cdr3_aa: CASSTRWTGLTTNEKLFF

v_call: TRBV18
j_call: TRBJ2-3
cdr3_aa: CASSPLLAGGHFDTQYF

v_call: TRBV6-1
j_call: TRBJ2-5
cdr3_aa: CASSELAGGQETQYF

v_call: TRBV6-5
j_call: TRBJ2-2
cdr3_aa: CASRMGLVNTGELFF

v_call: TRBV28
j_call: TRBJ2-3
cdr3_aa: CASSPVDTQYF

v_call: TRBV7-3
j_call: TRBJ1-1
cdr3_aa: CASSLLTGVEAFF

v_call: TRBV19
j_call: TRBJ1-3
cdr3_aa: CASRLRGGGNTIYF

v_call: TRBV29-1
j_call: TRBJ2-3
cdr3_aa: CSVDGLAGRDTQYF

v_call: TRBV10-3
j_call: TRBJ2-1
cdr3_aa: CAISESMGLAGAGIFNEQFF

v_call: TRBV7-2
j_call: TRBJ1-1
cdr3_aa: CASRQTGPSITEAFF

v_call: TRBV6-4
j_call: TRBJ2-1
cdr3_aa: CASSDQAGLPNEQFF

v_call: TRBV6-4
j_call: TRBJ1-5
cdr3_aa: CASSTGITSNQPQHF

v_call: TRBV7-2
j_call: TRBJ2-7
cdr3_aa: CASSTGTGYYEQYF

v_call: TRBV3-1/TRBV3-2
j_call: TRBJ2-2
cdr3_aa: CASSQDFFGELFF

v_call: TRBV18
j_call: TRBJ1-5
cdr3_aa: CASSPSGGRNQPQHF

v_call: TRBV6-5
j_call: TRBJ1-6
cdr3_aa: CASREGFDSPLHF

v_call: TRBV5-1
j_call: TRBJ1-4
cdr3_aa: CASSLSRDRAEKLFF

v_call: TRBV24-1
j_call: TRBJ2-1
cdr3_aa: CATSDPDKKQFF

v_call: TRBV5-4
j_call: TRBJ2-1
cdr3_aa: CASSLYPGLAGIMDEQFF

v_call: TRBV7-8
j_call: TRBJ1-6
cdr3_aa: CASSLARQLGNSPLHF

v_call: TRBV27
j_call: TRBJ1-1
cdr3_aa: CASSSRGGRNTEAFF